One and the same sample provided the 21 T cell receptor beta chains below, sequenced in a study of T cells expressing NK-cell markers. TCRdb reanalyzed the 5' RACE reads, giving one entry per CDR3 protein sequence and no DNA. This repertoire includes about 150,000 distinct CDR3 sequences. Specimen: blood T cells: a sorted CD56 or NKG2C T cell subset, CD4+ or CD8+ T cells, or bulk PBMC T cells (not recorded which). The source is a woman aged 45-65 years in good health.

The rearrangement joins TRBV2 to TRBJ2-1; absent DNA, TCRdb's TRBD1 call cannot be checked. The CDR3 has 14 amino acids. CDR1 is SNHLY, CDR2 FYNNEI, per germline. The CDR3 protein is CASSVGPAGGEQFF. The full variable domain, rest sourced from reference TRBV2 and TRBJ2-1, is EPEVTQTPSHQVTQMGQEVILRCVPISNHLYFYWYRQILGQKVEFLVSFYNNEISEKSEIFDDQFSVERPDGSNFTLKIRSTKLEDSAMYFCASSVGPAGGEQFFGPGTRLTVL.

This chain joins TRBV6-5 and TRBJ2-7; TCRdb's D gene call, TRBD2, goes unchecked for lack of DNA. CDR3 size: 15 residues. The germline gives CDR1 MNHEY, CDR2 SVGAGI. This chain's CDR3 is CASSLRLAGMGEQYF.

V gene TRBV5-5 combines with J gene TRBJ1-1. The CDR3 length is 13 residues. In germline, CDR1 is SGHKS, CDR2 YYEKEE (reference sequence). CDR3 amino acids: CASSHSSAFLAFF.

The genes are TRBV24-1 and TRBJ2-3. Germline V CDR1 and CDR2: KGHDR, SFDVKD. CDR3 length: 14 amino acids. This CDR3 reads CATSERTSRDTQYF.

The chain recombines TRBV7-2 with TRBJ2-2; as DNA is missing, the TRBD1 call by TCRdb cannot be tested. This CDR3 has 13 residues. Germline-derived CDR1 and CDR2 are SGHTA and FQGNSA. CDR3 sequence reads: CAFMGAGTGELFF.

The chain uses TRBV27 and TRBJ2-3. The CDR3 runs to 14 residues. Germline loops: CDR1 MNHEY, CDR2 SMNVEV (reference sequence). CDR3 sequence reads: CASSISEGTDTQYF.

V is TRBV2 and J is TRBJ2-7; with no DNA, the TCRdb D assignment of TRBD2 cannot be verified. The CDR3 is 13 residues long. The germline CDR1 and CDR2 sequences are SNHLY and FYNNEI. CDR3 amino acids: CATRTSGDGEQYF.

The chain has TRBV5-1 and TRBJ2-7; TCRdb lists TRBD2, though no DNA is available to test this call. The CDR3 has 15 amino acids. CDR1 and CDR2 (germline): SGHRS, YFSETQ. The CDR3 sequence is CASSSLANPPYEQYF.

This chain links TRBV20-1 with TRBJ2-1; TCRdb selects TRBD2, and the lack of DNA leaves this call unchecked. In germline, CDR1 is DFQATT, CDR2 SNEGSKA (reference sequence). The CDR3 totals 16 residues. The CDR3 protein is CSARGLASSSYNEQFF.

The rearrangement uses TRBV5-6 and TRBJ2-1; checking the TCRdb D call of TRBD2 is not possible without DNA. The CDR3 runs 14 residues. Looked up from germline, CDR1 is SGHDT and CDR2 is YYEEEE. The chain's CDR3 is CASSWASGRNEQFF.

V usage is TRBV7-9 and J usage is TRBJ2-1; TCRdb names TRBD2, which stays unverified in the absence of DNA. Germline lookup yields CDR1 SEHNR and CDR2 FQNEAQ (reference sequence). This CDR3 contains 16 residues. CDR3 sequence reads: CASSLATSGRGGEQFF. The whole variable domain, remainder taken from reference TRBV7-9 and TRBJ2-1, is DTGVSQNPRHKITKRGQNVTFRCDPISEHNRLYWYRQTLGQGPEFLTYFQNEAQLEKSRLLSDRFSAERPKGSFSTLEIQRTEQGDSAMYLCASSLATSGRGGEQFFGPGTRLTVL.

This chain uses TRBV6-2 or TRBV6-3 with TRBJ2-1; there is no DNA to check the TCRdb D call of TRBD2. CDR1 MNHEY and CDR2 SVGEGT come from the germline V gene. The CDR3 contains 14 residues. This chain's CDR3 is CASRPGLAGETQFF.

The V gene is TRBV5-5, the J gene TRBJ1-2. CDR3 length: 14 amino acids. Germline-derived CDR1 and CDR2 are SGHKS and YYEKEE (reference sequence). CDR3 region: CASSYSGLNYGYTF.

This chain uses TRBV10-3 with TRBJ2-3; TCRdb's D call, TRBD1, is unchecked because there is no DNA. Germline V gene sequence: CDR1 ENHRY, CDR2 SYGVKD. The CDR3 sequence is 15 residues long. The CDR3 spells CAIRTTGASTDTQYF.

This CDR3 is CASIADRSFNQPQHF. V gene TRBV6-6 combines with J gene TRBJ1-5; checking the TCRdb D call of TRBD1 is not possible without DNA. The CDR3 has 15 amino acids. CDR1 MNHNY and CDR2 SVGAGI come from the germline V gene (reference sequence).

V gene TRBV7-9 combines with J gene TRBJ2-7; TCRdb's assignment of TRBD1 cannot be checked, as there is no DNA. This CDR3 contains 15 residues. CDR1 and CDR2 from the germline V gene are SEHNR and FQNEAQ (reference sequence). The CDR3 protein is CASSFGDGSSYEQYF.

The gene calls are TRBV5-5 and TRBJ2-3; TCRdb reports TRBD2, a call that lacks DNA to check it against. CDR1 SGHKS and CDR2 YYEKEE come from the germline V gene (reference sequence). This CDR3 is built from 17 residues. The CDR3 loop is CASSSRHGTTPMDTQYF.

This rearrangement joins TRBV12-5 to TRBJ2-2. CDR3 length equals 14 residues. Looked up from germline, CDR1 is LGHNT and CDR2 is FRNRAP. CDR3 amino acids: CASAATPNTGELFF. The variable domain in full, completed from reference TRBV12-5 and TRBJ2-2, reads DARVTQTPRHKVTEMGQEVTMRCQPILGHNTVFWYRQTMMQGLELLAYFRNRAPLDDSGMPKDRFSAEMPDATLATLKIQPSEPRDSAVYFCASAATPNTGELFFGEGSRLTVL.

V is TRBV5-1 and J is TRBJ2-7; TCRdb picks TRBD1, but there is no DNA to check that call. Germline lookup yields CDR1 SGHRS and CDR2 YFSETQ. This CDR3 spans 17 amino acids. The CDR3 loop reads CASSILNARQGSYEQYF.

The V gene is TRBV2, the J gene TRBJ2-1. The CDR3 is 11 amino acids. The V gene's germline CDR1 is SNHLY and CDR2 FYNNEI. CDR3 protein: CASSERNEQFF.

This sequence joins TRBV12-3 or TRBV12-4 and TRBJ2-5; TCRdb calls TRBD1, which cannot be checked without DNA. The CDR3 extends over 13 amino acids. CDR3 residues: CASGTGEQETQYF.